The 26 T cell receptor beta chains presented below share a single source sample, sequenced in a study of T-cell memory formation after mild COVID-19. TCRdb re-called the 5' RACE reads with MiXCR, one entry per CDR3 protein. The table shows some 210,000 distinct CDR3 sequences, with 10% to 13% occurring only once. Sequences were obtained from PBMCs or a T cell subset sorted from them (not recorded which). All receptors derive from a man aged 18 to 35 who had mild COVID-19 (a few samples of this study predate the infection). Cell type and time point are not known.

This clonotype occurred a few times. This sequence joins TRBV28 and TRBJ2-3; unclear D gene. The V gene's germline CDR1 is MDHEN and CDR2 SYDVKM. V lost 7 bases, J lost 0 bases, and 5 bases lay in between. This CDR3 region has 12 residues. For the CDR3, the DNA is TGTGCCAGCATGGGCAGCACAGATACGCAGTATTTT. Translating it yields CASMGSTDTQYF.

V and J are TRBV19 and TRBJ2-7, with D hard to call. This CDR3 has 9 amino acids. Germline V gene sequence: CDR1 LNHDA, CDR2 SQIVND (reference sequence). The V end lost 9 bases, the J end lost 6 bases, and 6 bases lay between the germline ends. CDR3 in amino acids: CARRLEQYV. The CDR3 coding sequence is TGTGCCAGACGGCTCGAGCAGTACGTC.

This clonotype was found a few times. The J gene is TRBJ2-7, the V gene TRBV7-9, with TRBD2 as a possible D gene (5 bases). The V gene lost 1 base and the J gene lost 2 bases, with 9 bases spanning the gap. Germline CDR1 SEHNR, CDR2 FQNEAQ (reference sequence). The CDR3 is 14 amino acids. The CDR3 DNA reads TGTGCCAGCAGCTTAGGGCTAGCCACCTACGAGCAGTACGTC. Translated, it gives CASSLGLATYEQYV.

The chain carries TRBV20-1 and TRBJ1-2; D gene uncertain. Trimming stripped 6 bases from V and 2 bases from J, with 13 bases between. Germline V gene lookup returns CDR1 DFQATT and CDR2 SNEGSKA (reference sequence). The CDR3 length is 13 residues. The DNA for the CDR3 is TGCAGTGCCCCCGCGGCGGGGAACTATGGCTACACCTTC. It codes for CSAPAAGNYGYTF.

The V and J genes are TRBV10-2 and TRBJ2-3; a possible D gene is TRBD2 (5 bases). CDR1 WSHSY and CDR2 SAAADI come from the germline V gene. The CDR3 spans 13 residues. Trimming took 2 bases from V and 9 from J, leaving 12 bases between them. The CDR3 DNA sequence: TGCGCCAGCAGTGAGGGGAGATCCGGAACGCAGTATTTT. Encoded protein: CASSEGRSGTQYF.

The table lists this clonotype with a few counts. The rearrangement joins TRBV6-5 to TRBJ1-1; 8 bases are shared with TRBD1. V lost 4 bases and J lost 4; bases outside the gene matches: 5. Germline CDR1 and CDR2: MNHEY and SVGAGI. CDR3 length equals 14 residues. The CDR3 reads CASSSRGRSTEAFF. CDR3 DNA sequence: TGTGCCAGCAGTTCCAGGGGGCGTAGCACTGAAGCTTTCTTT.

This clonotype has just a few counts. This chain links TRBV10-3 with TRBJ2-1; the D gene is possibly TRBD1 (6 bases). Germline values: CDR1 ENHRY, CDR2 SYGVKD. CDR3 size: 15 residues. Trimming cost V 2 bases and J 11 bases, with 19 bases left between them. Here the CDR3 DNA reads TGTGCCATCAGTGAGCCGGAGTCCCAGGGGTATAAGCAGTTCTTC. This sequence encodes CAISEPESQGYKQFF.

The chain couples TRBV11-2 to TRBJ2-7, with D perhaps matching TRBD1 (5 bases). The V and J ends lost 2 bases and 5 bases respectively, with 7 bases between them. The V gene's germline CDR1 is SGHAT and CDR2 FQNNGV. The CDR3 runs to 12 residues. CDR3 sequence: CASSLQGHEQYF. Written as DNA, the CDR3 is TGTGCCAGCAGCTTACAGGGCCACGAGCAGTACTTC.

The V gene is TRBV5-1, the J gene TRBJ1-1; D not certain. Germline CDR1 SGHRS, CDR2 YFSETQ. Between the trimmed V and J ends, which lost 1 base and 8 bases, there was a span of 15 bases. There are 14 residues in the CDR3. CDR3 in DNA: TGCGCCAGCAGCTTGAGGGTAGGAGACGGGGAAGCTTTCTTT. Protein product: CASSLRVGDGEAFF.

This clonotype showed up just a few times. This rearrangement joins TRBV28 to TRBJ2-1, with 8 bases that match TRBD1. The CDR3 has 15 amino acids. The V segment lost 5 bases and the J segment 7 bases; nucleotides outside the gene matches: 10. The germline gives CDR1 MDHEN, CDR2 SYDVKM. Here the CDR3 DNA reads TGTGCCAGCAGTCCCGAAGACAGGGGTAGGAATGAGCAGTTCTTC. This gives the protein CASSPEDRGRNEQFF.

This sequence joins TRBV20-1 and TRBJ1-1; 7 positions match TRBD1. CDR3 length: 12 residues. Germline CDR1 DFQATT, CDR2 SNEGSKA (reference sequence). Unmatched junction bases numbered 8, after V lost 5 bases and J lost 8 bases. Written as DNA, the CDR3 is TGCAGTGCTGGAGGGGGCAGGACCGAAGCTTTCTTT. Translating gives CSAGGGRTEAFF.

In its sample, this clonotype was seen a few times. The chain carries TRBV5-1 and TRBJ1-1; a weak D match, TRBD1 (5 bases). V shed 0 bases and J shed 10 bases, with 16 bases lying between them. The germline gives CDR1 SGHRS, CDR2 YFSETQ. CDR3 length: 14 amino acids. For the CDR3, the DNA is TGCGCCAGCAGCTTGGGGCAGGGACCAGTAGGAGCTTTCTTT. This sequence encodes CASSLGQGPVGAFF.

This clonotype was seen a few times. The genes are TRBV5-1 and TRBJ1-4; weak D call: TRBD1 (5 bases). Per germline, CDR1 SGHRS and CDR2 YFSETQ. CDR3 length: 15 residues. The V and J ends lost 5 bases and 4 bases respectively, with 15 bases between them. The CDR3 loop reads CASRQRGTDNEKLFF. CDR3 coding DNA: TGCGCCAGCAGGCAACGCGGGACGGATAATGAAAAACTGTTTTTT.

This clonotype has only a few counts. The rearrangement links TRBV25-1 to TRBJ2-2; 8 bases match TRBD2. Germline CDR1 reads MGHDK; CDR2 reads SYGVNS. The CDR3 is 17 residues long. The trim removed 1 base at V and 6 bases at J, leaving 10 bases unmatched. The CDR3 region has the DNA TGTGCCAGCAGTGAATCCGAGATTAGCGGGGTTTCCGGGGAGCTGTTTTTT. This sequence encodes CASSESEISGVSGELFF.

This clonotype was observed a handful of times. The chain links TRBV20-1 to TRBJ2-3; 8 positions match TRBD2. The V segment lost 2 bases and the J segment 8 bases; nucleotides outside the gene matches: 6. There are 13 residues in the CDR3. From germline, CDR1 is DFQATT and CDR2 SNEGSKA (reference sequence). The CDR3 DNA reads TGCAGTGCTAGACGGGGGGGCGACGGTACGCAGTATTTT. Translating gives CSARRGGDGTQYF.

The chain is built from TRBV10-3 and TRBJ1-1, with TRBD1 identical over 9 bases. From germline, CDR1 is ENHRY and CDR2 SYGVKD. Trimming took 6 bases from V and 3 from J; bases not matched to a gene: 2. The CDR3 consists of 13 residues. CDR3 loop: CAISRTGDTEAFF. CDR3 nucleotides: TGTGCCATCAGCCGGACAGGGGACACTGAAGCTTTCTTT.

This clonotype was found a few times. The V call is TRBV20-1, the J call TRBJ2-1; a possible D gene is TRBD1 (6 bases). Between the trimmed V and J ends, which lost 5 bases and 2 bases, there was a span of 13 bases. This CDR3 spans 14 amino acids. Looked up from germline, CDR1 is DFQATT and CDR2 is SNEGSKA (reference sequence). CDR3 amino acids: CSALGTLPYNEQFF. CDR3 DNA: TGCAGTGCTCTTGGGACACTACCCTACAATGAGCAGTTCTTC.

This clonotype has just a few counts. V usage is TRBV7-9 and J usage is TRBJ1-1, with TRBD1 as a possible D gene (5 bases). Germline lookup yields CDR1 SEHNR and CDR2 FQNEAQ (reference sequence). The CDR3 length is 13 residues. V was shortened by 5 bases and J by 4 bases, with 11 bases between the two germline ends. The chain's CDR3 is CASSDSYATEAFF. CDR3 coding DNA: TGTGCCAGCAGCGACAGTTACGCCACTGAAGCTTTCTTT.

J is TRBJ1-3 and V is TRBV27; a weak D match, TRBD1 (6 bases). Germline CDR1 is MNHEY and CDR2 is SMNVEV (reference sequence). The CDR3 consists of 14 residues. Deletions cut 4 bases from V and 8 bases from J, with 15 bases between. The DNA of the CDR3 is TGTGCCAGCAGTTCAGGGGCCCGGTCTGACACCATATATTTT. Translating it yields CASSSGARSDTIYF.

This clonotype was observed a few times. The V call is TRBV10-2, the J call TRBJ2-7, with 7 bases matching TRBD2. The CDR3 is made up of 14 amino acids. V lost 8 bases, J lost 2 bases, and 9 bases stayed unmatched. CDR1 and CDR2 (germline): WSHSY, SAAADI. This CDR3 reads CASGSRGTTYEQYF. In nucleotides, the CDR3 is TGCGCCAGCGGATCACGGGGGACTACCTACGAGCAGTACTTC.

This clonotype was detected a few times. The J gene is TRBJ1-2, the V gene TRBV20-1; 10 bases are a match to TRBD1. With V trimmed by 1 base and J by 4 bases, 9 bases remained unmatched. This CDR3 region has 16 residues. Germline lookup yields CDR1 DFQATT and CDR2 SNEGSKA (reference sequence). The CDR3 loop is CSARAGTGASAYGYTF. CDR3 nucleotide sequence: TGCAGTGCTAGAGCCGGGACAGGGGCGTCTGCCTATGGCTACACCTTC.

The CDR3 spells CAISGWGTANYGYTF. CDR3 DNA sequence: TGTGCCATCAGTGGTTGGGGCACCGCTAACTATGGCTACACCTTC. The V call is TRBV10-3, the J call TRBJ1-2; D is possibly TRBD1 (5 bases). The CDR3 has 15 residues. Looked up from germline, CDR1 is ENHRY and CDR2 is SYGVKD. V was cut by 4 bases and J by 0 bases, with 12 bases left in between.

This rearrangement joins TRBV20-1 to TRBJ2-2; 10 nucleotides line up with TRBD2. Trimming took 4 bases from V and 7 from J; bases not matched to a gene: 12. Germline-derived CDR1 and CDR2 are DFQATT and SNEGSKA (reference sequence). The CDR3 spans 16 residues. The CDR3 here is CSANRGSGGAHGELFF. CDR3 DNA sequence: TGCAGTGCTAACCGCGGCAGCGGGGGGGCTCACGGGGAGCTGTTTTTT.

This rearrangement joins TRBV27 to TRBJ2-7; TRBD1 is a possible D gene (5 bases). The germline V gene encodes CDR1 MNHEY and CDR2 SMNVEV (reference sequence). The CDR3 sequence is 13 residues long. The V end lost 3 bases, the J end lost 4 bases, and 10 bases lay between the germline ends. Here the CDR3 reads CASSLLGAYEQYF. The CDR3, as DNA: TGTGCCAGCAGTTTGTTAGGGGCTTACGAGCAGTACTTC.

Worth noting for this clonotype: The junction shows a germline mismatch at one end, possibly a read error. This chain links TRBV9 with TRBJ2-7, with D perhaps matching TRBD1 or TRBD2 (5 bases each). The CDR3 sequence is 12 residues long. The V gene's germline CDR1 is SGDLS and CDR2 YYNGEE. CDR3 sequence (DNA): TGTGCCAGCAGCCCCGACGGAGGACAACTCCGCTTC. Amino acid sequence: CASSPDGGQLRF.

This rearrangement joins TRBV12-3 or TRBV12-4 to TRBJ1-2; possible D gene TRBD1, 6 bases. The V end lost 6 bases, the J end lost 4 bases, and 12 bases lay between the germline ends. The CDR3 loop spans 13 amino acids. As DNA, the CDR3 is TGTGCCAGCAGCAGGGGTACGGTCTATGGCTACACCTTC. Translated: CASSRGTVYGYTF.